These T cell receptor beta chains were read from a single sample in a study of glioma-infiltrating T cells. Each CDR3 protein gets one entry after TCRdb re-called the multiplex PCR reads with MiXCR. There are approximately 400,000 distinct CDR3 sequences in the sample; 41% occur only once, and more than 10% lies in the top ten. The sequencing input was glioma tissue, nonneoplastic brain tissue, or PBMCs (not recorded which). The receptors here all came from a human donor with low-grade glioma or glioblastoma, undergoing nonglioma brain surgery, or in good health (not recorded which). CDR3s include the opening cysteine and the closing phenylalanine or tryptophan. A D gene is named only where the DNA matches it firmly. Rows give clone size only sometimes, using once, few, many, or a class for an expanded clone.

abundance	v_gene	j_gene	d_gene	CDR3nt	CDR3aa
NA	TRBV29-1	TRBJ2-7	NA	TGCAGCGGGGGGGCAGGGGACGAGCAGTACTTC	CSGGAGDEQYF
NA	TRBV24-1	TRBJ1-5	TRBD1	TGTGCCACCTGGTTGTTCTATCGGGACAGTGGGAGGCAGCCCCAGCATTTT	CATWLFYRDSGRQPQHF
few	TRBV6-2/TRBV6-3	TRBJ1-4	NA	TGTGCCAGCAGTTACGAGGTCGCCGCAACTAATGAAAAACTGTTTTTT	CASSYEVAATNEKLFF
NA	TRBV29-1	TRBJ1-4	TRBD1	TGCAGCGTCACAGGGGGCAATACTAATGAAAAACTGTTTTTT	CSVTGGNTNEKLFF
few	TRBV20-1	TRBJ1-1	TRBD1	TGCAGTGCTCGACGGACAGGGAGGACTGAAGCTTTCTTT	CSARRTGRTEAFF
few	TRBV7-3	TRBJ1-5	NA	TGTGCCAGCAGCTTAACCCCCAGCCGGCCCCAGCATTTT	CASSLTPSRPQHF
NA	TRBV19	TRBJ2-1	NA	TGTGCCAGTAGTACTTCGGGGAGTGGGCAGTTCTTC	CASSTSGSGQFF
once	TRBV28	TRBJ2-7	TRBD1	TGTGCCAGCAGTTTAGGGACAGGGTCCCCCTACGAGCAGTACTTC	CASSLGTGSPYEQYF
NA	TRBV28	TRBJ2-7	TRBD1	TGTGCCAGCCGGGACCGGGACAGGGGCCTCGAGCAGTACTTC	CASRDRDRGLEQYF
NA	TRBV20-1	TRBJ2-7	TRBD2	TGCAGTGCTAGAAATCCTGGGACTAGCGGGAGATGCTCCTACGAGCAGTACTTC	CSARNPGTSGRCSYEQYF
once	TRBV28	TRBJ2-5	NA	TGTGCCAGCGGTTTATGGGGGAGCCAAGAGACCCAGTACTTC	CASGLWGSQETQYF
many	TRBV4-3	TRBJ2-7	TRBD2	TGCGCCAGCAGCCCTTGGACTAGCGATTCCTACGAGCAGTACTTC	CASSPWTSDSYEQYF
NA	TRBV29-1	TRBJ2-6	NA	TGCAGCGTCGCGGGACAGTTCTCTGGGGCCAACGTCCTGACTTTC	CSVAGQFSGANVLTF
few	TRBV6-1	TRBJ2-7	NA	TGTGCCAGCAGCCCCGACCCTTGGGAGCAGTACTTC	CASSPDPWEQYF
many	TRBV10-3	TRBJ2-7	NA	TGTGCCATCAGCAAACAGGGAGCGGAGCAGTACTTC	CAISKQGAEQYF
NA	TRBV6-2/TRBV6-3	TRBJ2-1	TRBD2	TGTGCCAGCAGCCTGCCGACTAGCACCCTCTCCTACAATGAGCAGTTCTTC	CASSLPTSTLSYNEQFF
few	TRBV4-1	TRBJ1-5	NA	TGCGCCATCATCGACCAGACCCCCAATCAGCCCCAGCATTTT	CAIIDQTPNQPQHF
few	TRBV6-2/TRBV6-3	TRBJ1-5	NA	TGTGCCAGCAGGAAACATGGGCCCAATCAGCCCCAGCATTTT	CASRKHGPNQPQHF
many	TRBV6-1	TRBJ2-5	NA	TGTGCCAGCAGCCCAGGGTACCAAGAGACCCAGTACTTC	CASSPGYQETQYF
NA	TRBV28	TRBJ2-7	TRBD1	TGTGCCAGCACTCTTATGAGACAGGGAACCTACGAGCAGTACTTC	CASTLMRQGTYEQYF
NA	TRBV7-9	TRBJ2-3	TRBD2	TGTGCCAGCAGCCTTATAGCGGGACTCACAGATACGCAGTATTTT	CASSLIAGLTDTQYF
NA	TRBV15	TRBJ2-2	NA	TGTGCCACCGGCCTAGGGCGGTCATCCGTGGAGCTGTTTTTT	CATGLGRSSVELFF
NA	TRBV4-1	TRBJ1-5	TRBD1	TGCGCCAGCAGCCAGACAGGGGGTGGCAATCAGCCCCAGCATTTT	CASSQTGGGNQPQHF
few	TRBV7-6	TRBJ1-4	NA	TGTGCCAGCAGCTTATTCCTTGGTGAAAAACTGTTTTTT	CASSLFLGEKLFF
many	TRBV15	TRBJ1-1	TRBD1	TGTGCCACCAGCGAGACAGGGGGGAACACTGAAGCTTTCTTT	CATSETGGNTEAFF
few	TRBV3-1	TRBJ2-7	TRBD1	TGTGCCAGCAGCCAAGTATATGGACAGGACCCCTACGAGCAGTACTTC	CASSQVYGQDPYEQYF
many	TRBV7-9	TRBJ1-1	NA	TGTGCCAGCAGCGGTAGGGCCGTGAACACTGAAGCTTTCTTT	CASSGRAVNTEAFF
NA	TRBV28	TRBJ2-7	TRBD1	TGTGCCAGCAGTCCGGACAGGGCAGACCCTTACGAGCAGTACTTC	CASSPDRADPYEQYF
NA	TRBV25-1	TRBJ2-7	TRBD2	TGTGCCAGCAGTGAAGCGGGCGGGAGCTCCTACGAGCAGTACTTC	CASSEAGGSSYEQYF
NA	TRBV12-3/TRBV12-4	TRBJ2-1	TRBD2	TGTGCCAGCAGCTGGGGACTAGCGGCCCGAAAATACAATGAGCAGTTCTTC	CASSWGLAARKYNEQFF
NA	TRBV27	TRBJ2-7	NA	TGTGCCAGCAGTTTAGGGGGAGAGGGGGACTACGAGCAGTACTTC	CASSLGGEGDYEQYF
NA	TRBV5-4	TRBJ2-7	NA	TGTGCCAGCAGCTTGGGGAGCCAGTTCCAATCCTACGAGCAGTACTTC	CASSLGSQFQSYEQYF
NA	TRBV4-1	TRBJ2-3	TRBD2	TGCGCCAGCAGCCAAGCGCTAGCGGGAGGGTTAGATACGCAGTATTTT	CASSQALAGGLDTQYF
many	TRBV6-1	TRBJ1-2	TRBD1	TGTGCCAGCAGTGATAAAACCCGACAGGGGGGTAATGGCTACACCTTC	CASSDKTRQGGNGYTF
NA	TRBV7-2	TRBJ2-3	TRBD2	TGTGCCAGCAGCCAGCGACTAGCGGGAACTGGAGATACGCAGTATTTT	CASSQRLAGTGDTQYF
NA	TRBV15	TRBJ2-7	TRBD2	TGTGCCACCAGCAGAGGCCTAGCGGGGAACTACGAGCAGTACTTC	CATSRGLAGNYEQYF
NA	TRBV15	TRBJ2-3	NA	TGTGCCACCAGCAGAGTTCCAGGGACAGATACGCAGTATTTT	CATSRVPGTDTQYF
few	TRBV4-1	TRBJ2-7	NA	TGCGCCAGCAGCCAAGATTGGACTACCTCCTACGAGCAGTACTTC	CASSQDWTTSYEQYF
few	TRBV5-1	TRBJ1-1	NA	TGCGCCAGCAGAGCTCAGGACACTGAAGCTTTCTTT	CASRAQDTEAFF
many	TRBV6-2/TRBV6-3	TRBJ1-5	NA	TGTGCCAGCAGTTACTCGCTCGGTTACAATCAGCCCCAGCATTTT	CASSYSLGYNQPQHF
once	TRBV4-1	TRBJ1-6	NA	TGCGCCAGCAGCCAAGACCTCGAGTCACCCCTCCACTTT	CASSQDLESPLHF
few	TRBV28	TRBJ2-7	TRBD1	TGTGCCAGCAGTGCGACAGGGTCGGAAGACGAGCAGTACTTC	CASSATGSEDEQYF
NA	TRBV7-2	TRBJ1-1	NA	TGTGCCAGCACTTCCAGGGGAATGGGCACTGAAGCTTTCTTT	CASTSRGMGTEAFF
many	TRBV6-2/TRBV6-3	TRBJ1-1	NA	TGTGCCAGCAGCTGGGGGAGAACAGGTGAAGCTTTCTTT	CASSWGRTGEAFF
many	TRBV18	TRBJ2-3	NA	TGTGCCACCCGGGTGGACGCAGGCACAGATACGCAGTATTTT	CATRVDAGTDTQYF
NA	TRBV25-1	TRBJ2-3	NA	TGTGCCAACAGTGAGTCCCCATCTATCTGGCCTACAGATACGCAGTATTTT	CANSESPSIWPTDTQYF
few	TRBV20-1	TRBJ1-5	NA	TGCAGTGCTAGTTTTACCCCCAGGGAGGATCAGCCCCAGCATTTT	CSASFTPREDQPQHF
many	TRBV15	TRBJ1-5	NA	TGTGCCACCAGCAACGGACAGTATCAGCCCCAGCATTTT	CATSNGQYQPQHF
few	TRBV20-1	TRBJ2-3	NA	TGCAGTGCCACCCCGTCTGTAGGGGTCACAGATACGCAGTATTTT	CSATPSVGVTDTQYF
few	TRBV28	TRBJ2-5	TRBD2	TGTGCCAGCAGCCCTACTAGCGGAGAACGGCCTAGGGAGACCCAGTACTTC	CASSPTSGERPRETQYF
NA	TRBV6-2/TRBV6-3	TRBJ2-7	NA	TGTGCCAGCAGTTCCAAGGAGTCGTTGTCCGTCTCCTACGAGCAGTACTTC	CASSSKESLSVSYEQYF
NA	TRBV19	TRBJ2-7	NA	TGTGCCAGTGGATCGGGACACTCCTACGAGCAGTACTTC	CASGSGHSYEQYF